This T cell receptor beta chain originates from a study of T cells in Graves' hyperthyroidism and ophthalmopathy. Points from the study as a whole: Clonotypes that were expanded in thyroid above 0.001 mostly appeared in blood too. A 13 V-J model separated ophthalmopathy from stable hyperthyroidism. Progression to ophthalmopathy was predicted a median of roughly 6.8 months early.

For this clonotype: What it binds is not known.

PBMCs stemmed from more than 7.5 ml fresh peripheral blood. The J segment lost 0 bases and the V segment lost 3 bases, leaving 8 bases of the junction unmatched. CDR3 size: 17 residues. The germline gives CDR1 SGHKS, CDR2 YYEKEE (reference sequence). RNA transcripts yielded amplified TCR beta CDR3 regions. TCR CDR3 underwent first-round RT-PCR with the HTBI primer set. TCRdb fed the multiplex PCR reads into MiXCR, producing one record per CDR3 protein. The table includes approximately 410,000 distinct CDR3 sequences, 14% to 15% detected once. The V and J genes are TRBV5-5 and TRBJ2-2; 7 bases are shared with TRBD1. The clonotype was recovered from a man between 18 and 35 years old with Graves' ophthalmopathy. The source material was blood. The CDR3 DNA is TGTGCCAGCAGCTCACCCCCGGGACAGACGAACACCGGGGAGCTGTTTTTT. Protein product: CASSSPPGQTNTGELFF.